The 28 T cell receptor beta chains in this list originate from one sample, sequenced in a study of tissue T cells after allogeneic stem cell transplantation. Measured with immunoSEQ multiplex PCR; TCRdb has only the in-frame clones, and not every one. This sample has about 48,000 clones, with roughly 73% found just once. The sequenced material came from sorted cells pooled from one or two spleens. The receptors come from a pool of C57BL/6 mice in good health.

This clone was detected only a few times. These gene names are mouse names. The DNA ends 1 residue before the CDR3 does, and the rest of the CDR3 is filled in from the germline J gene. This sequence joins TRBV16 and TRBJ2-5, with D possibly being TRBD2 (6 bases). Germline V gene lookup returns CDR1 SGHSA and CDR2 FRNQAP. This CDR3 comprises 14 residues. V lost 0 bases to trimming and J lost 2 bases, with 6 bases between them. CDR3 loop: CASSLDGGQDTQYF. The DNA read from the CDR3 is TGTGCAAGCAGCTTAGATGGGGGCCAAGACACCCAGTAC.

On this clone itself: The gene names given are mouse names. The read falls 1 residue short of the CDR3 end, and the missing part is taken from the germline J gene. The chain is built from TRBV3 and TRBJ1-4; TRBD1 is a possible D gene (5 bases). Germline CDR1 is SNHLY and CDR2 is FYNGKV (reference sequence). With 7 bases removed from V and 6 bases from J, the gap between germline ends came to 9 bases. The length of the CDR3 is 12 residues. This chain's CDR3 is CASTGGDERLFF. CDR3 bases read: TGTGCCAGCACAGGAGGGGACGAAAGATTATTT. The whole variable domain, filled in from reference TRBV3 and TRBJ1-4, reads GPKVLQIPSHQIIDMGQMVTLNCDPVSNHLYFYWYKQILGQQMEFLVNFYNGKVMEKSKLFKDQFSVERPDGSYFTLKIQPTALEDSAVYFCASTGGDERLFFGHGTKLSVL.

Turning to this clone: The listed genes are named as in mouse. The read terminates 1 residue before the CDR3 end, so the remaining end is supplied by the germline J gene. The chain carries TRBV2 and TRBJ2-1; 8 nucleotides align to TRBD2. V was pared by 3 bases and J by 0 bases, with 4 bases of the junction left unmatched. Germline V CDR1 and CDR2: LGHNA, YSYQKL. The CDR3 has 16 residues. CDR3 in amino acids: CASSQRTGNNYAEQFF. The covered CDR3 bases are TGTGCCAGCAGCCAGAGGACTGGGAATAACTATGCTGAGCAGTTC.

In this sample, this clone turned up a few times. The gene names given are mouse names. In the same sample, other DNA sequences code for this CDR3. This CDR3 reads CASSWGISNERLFF. The DNA read from the CDR3 is TGTGCCAGCAGCTGGGGAATTTCCAACGAAAGATTATTT. V is TRBV3 and J is TRBJ1-4; unclear D gene. From the germline J gene comes the end of the CDR3, since the read stops 1 residue before it. Trimming left V 4 bases short and J 0 bases short, with 6 bases between. This CDR3 is built from 14 residues. Germline loops: CDR1 SNHLY, CDR2 FYNGKV (reference sequence).

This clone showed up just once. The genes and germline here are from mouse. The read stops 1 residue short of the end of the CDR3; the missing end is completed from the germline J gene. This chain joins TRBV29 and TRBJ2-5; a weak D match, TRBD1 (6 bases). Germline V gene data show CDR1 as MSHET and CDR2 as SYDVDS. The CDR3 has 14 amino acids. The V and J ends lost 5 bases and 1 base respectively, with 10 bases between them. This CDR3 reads CASSLRQDQDTQYF. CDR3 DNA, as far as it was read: TGTGCTAGCAGTCTCCGACAGGACCAAGACACCCAGTAC.

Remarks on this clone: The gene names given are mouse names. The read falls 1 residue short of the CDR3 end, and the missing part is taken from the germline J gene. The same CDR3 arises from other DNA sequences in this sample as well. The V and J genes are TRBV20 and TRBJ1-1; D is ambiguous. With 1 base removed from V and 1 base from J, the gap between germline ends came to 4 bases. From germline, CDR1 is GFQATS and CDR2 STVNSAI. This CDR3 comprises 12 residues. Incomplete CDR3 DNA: TGTGGTGCTAGGGGAGTAAACACAGAAGTCTTC. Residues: CGARGVNTEVF. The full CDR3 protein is CGARGVNTEVFF.

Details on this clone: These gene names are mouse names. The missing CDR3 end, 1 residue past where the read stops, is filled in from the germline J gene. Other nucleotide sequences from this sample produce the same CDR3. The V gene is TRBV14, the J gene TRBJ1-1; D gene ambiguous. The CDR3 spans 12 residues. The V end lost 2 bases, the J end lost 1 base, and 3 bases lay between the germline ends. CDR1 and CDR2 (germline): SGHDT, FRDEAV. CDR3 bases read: TGTGCCAGCAGTTTTAGGAACACAGAAGTCTTC. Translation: CASSFRNTEVF. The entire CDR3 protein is CASSFRNTEVFF.

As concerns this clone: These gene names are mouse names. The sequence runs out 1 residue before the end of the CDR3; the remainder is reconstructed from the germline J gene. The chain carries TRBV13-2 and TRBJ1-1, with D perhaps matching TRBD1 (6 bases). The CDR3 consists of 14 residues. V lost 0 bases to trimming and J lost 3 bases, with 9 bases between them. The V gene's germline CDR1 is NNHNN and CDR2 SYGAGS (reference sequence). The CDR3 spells CASGDEGGDTEVFF. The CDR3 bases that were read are TGTGCCAGCGGTGATGAGGGGGGGGACACAGAAGTCTTC.

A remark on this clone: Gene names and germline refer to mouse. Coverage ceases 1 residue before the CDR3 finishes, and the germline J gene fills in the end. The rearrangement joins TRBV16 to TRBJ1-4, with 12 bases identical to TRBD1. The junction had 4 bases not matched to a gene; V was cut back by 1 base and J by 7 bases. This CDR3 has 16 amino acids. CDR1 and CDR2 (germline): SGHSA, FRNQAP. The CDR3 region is CASSLVGTGGSERLFF. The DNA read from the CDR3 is TGTGCAAGCAGCTTAGTAGGGACAGGGGGCAGCGAAAGATTATTT.

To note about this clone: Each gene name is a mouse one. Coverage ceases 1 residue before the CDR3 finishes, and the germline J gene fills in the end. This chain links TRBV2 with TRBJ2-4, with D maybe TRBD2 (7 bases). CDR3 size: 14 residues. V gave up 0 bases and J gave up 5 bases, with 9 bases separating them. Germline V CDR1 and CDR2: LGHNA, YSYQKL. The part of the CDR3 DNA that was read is TGTGCCAGCAGCCAAGATGGGGGGCGAAACACCTTGTAC. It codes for CASSQDGGRNTLY. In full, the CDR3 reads CASSQDGGRNTLYF. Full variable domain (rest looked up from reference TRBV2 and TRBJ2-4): DPKIIQKPKYLVAVTGSEKILICEQYLGHNAMYWYRQSAKKPLEFMFSYSYQKLMDNQTASSRFQPQSSKKNHLDLQITALKPDDSATYFCASSQDGGRNTLYFGAGTRLSVL.

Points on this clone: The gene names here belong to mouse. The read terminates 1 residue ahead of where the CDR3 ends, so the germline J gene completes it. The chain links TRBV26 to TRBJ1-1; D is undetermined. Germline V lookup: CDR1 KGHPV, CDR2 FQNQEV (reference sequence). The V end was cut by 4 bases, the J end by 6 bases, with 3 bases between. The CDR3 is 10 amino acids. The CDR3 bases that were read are TGTGCCAGCAGTCGGGCAGAAGTCTTC. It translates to CASSRAEVF. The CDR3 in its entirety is CASSRAEVFF.

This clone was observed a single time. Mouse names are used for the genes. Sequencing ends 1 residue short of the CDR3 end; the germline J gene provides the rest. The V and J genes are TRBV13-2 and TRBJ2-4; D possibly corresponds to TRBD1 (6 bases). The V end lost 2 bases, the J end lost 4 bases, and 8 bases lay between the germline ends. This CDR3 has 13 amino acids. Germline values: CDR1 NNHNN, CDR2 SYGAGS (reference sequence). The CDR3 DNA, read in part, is TGTGCCAGCGGTGACGGGGACAAAAACACCTTGTAC. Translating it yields CASGDGDKNTLY. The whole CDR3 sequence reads CASGDGDKNTLYF.

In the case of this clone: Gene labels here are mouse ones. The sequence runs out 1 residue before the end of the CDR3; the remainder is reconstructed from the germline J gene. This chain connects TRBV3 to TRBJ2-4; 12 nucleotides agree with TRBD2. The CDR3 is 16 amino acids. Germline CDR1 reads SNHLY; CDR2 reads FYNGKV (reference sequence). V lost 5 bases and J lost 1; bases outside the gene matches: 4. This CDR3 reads CASSPGTGGCQNTLYF. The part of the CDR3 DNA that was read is TGTGCCAGCAGCCCGGGGACTGGGGGGTGTCAAAACACCTTGTAC.

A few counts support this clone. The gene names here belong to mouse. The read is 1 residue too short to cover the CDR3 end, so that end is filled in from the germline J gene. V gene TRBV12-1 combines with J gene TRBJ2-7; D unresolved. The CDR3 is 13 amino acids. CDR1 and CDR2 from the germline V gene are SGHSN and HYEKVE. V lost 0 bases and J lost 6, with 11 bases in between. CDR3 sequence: CASSLGRGGEQYF. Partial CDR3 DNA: TGTGCCAGCTCTCTCGGACGGGGTGGTGAACAGTAC.

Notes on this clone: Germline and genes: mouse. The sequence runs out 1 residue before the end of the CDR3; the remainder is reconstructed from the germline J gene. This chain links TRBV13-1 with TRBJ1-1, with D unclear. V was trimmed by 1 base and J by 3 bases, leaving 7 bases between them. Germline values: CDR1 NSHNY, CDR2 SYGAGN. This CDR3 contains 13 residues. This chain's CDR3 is CASSDRADTEVFF. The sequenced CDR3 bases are TGTGCCAGCAGTGATCGGGCGGACACAGAAGTCTTC.

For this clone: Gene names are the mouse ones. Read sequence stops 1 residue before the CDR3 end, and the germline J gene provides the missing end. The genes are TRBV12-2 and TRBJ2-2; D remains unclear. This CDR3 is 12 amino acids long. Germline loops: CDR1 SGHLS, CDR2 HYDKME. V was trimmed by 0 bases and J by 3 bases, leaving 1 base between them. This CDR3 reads CASSLDTGQLYF. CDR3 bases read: TGTGCCAGCTCTCTCGACACCGGGCAGCTCTAC.

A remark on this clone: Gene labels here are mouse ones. CDR3 in amino acids: CASSFSEVFF. The covered CDR3 bases are TGTGCCAGCAGTTTCTCAGAAGTCTTC. The rearrangement joins TRBV14 to TRBJ1-1; D call uncertain. The sequence runs out 1 residue before the end of the CDR3; the remainder is reconstructed from the germline J gene. Germline lookup yields CDR1 SGHDT and CDR2 FRDEAV. Trimming removed 0 bases at V and 6 bases at J, with 0 bases between. The CDR3 extends over 10 amino acids.

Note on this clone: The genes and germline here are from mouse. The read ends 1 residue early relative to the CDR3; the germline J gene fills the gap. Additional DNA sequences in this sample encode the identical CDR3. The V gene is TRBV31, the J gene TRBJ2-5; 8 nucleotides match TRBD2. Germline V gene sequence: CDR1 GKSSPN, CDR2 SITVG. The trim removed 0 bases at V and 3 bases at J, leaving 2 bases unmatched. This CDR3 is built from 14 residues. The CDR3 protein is CAWSLDWGQDTQYF. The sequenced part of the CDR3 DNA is TGTGCCTGGAGTCTCGACTGGGGACAAGACACCCAGTAC.

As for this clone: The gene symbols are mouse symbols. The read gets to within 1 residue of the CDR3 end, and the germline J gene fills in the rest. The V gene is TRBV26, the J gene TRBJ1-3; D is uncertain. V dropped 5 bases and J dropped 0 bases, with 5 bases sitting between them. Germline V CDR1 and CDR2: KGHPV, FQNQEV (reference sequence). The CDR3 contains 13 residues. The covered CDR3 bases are TGTGCCAGCAGTAACAATTCTGGAAATACGCTCTAT. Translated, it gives CASSNNSGNTLY. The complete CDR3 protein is CASSNNSGNTLYF.

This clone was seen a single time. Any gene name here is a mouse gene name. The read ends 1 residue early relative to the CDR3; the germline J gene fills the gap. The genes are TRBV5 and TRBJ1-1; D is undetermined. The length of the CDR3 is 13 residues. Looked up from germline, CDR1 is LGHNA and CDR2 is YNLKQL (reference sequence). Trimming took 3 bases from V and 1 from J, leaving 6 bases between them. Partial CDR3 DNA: TGTGCCAGCAGCCAGCGGGGGAACACAGAAGTCTTC. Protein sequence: CASSQRGNTEVF. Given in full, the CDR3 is CASSQRGNTEVFF.

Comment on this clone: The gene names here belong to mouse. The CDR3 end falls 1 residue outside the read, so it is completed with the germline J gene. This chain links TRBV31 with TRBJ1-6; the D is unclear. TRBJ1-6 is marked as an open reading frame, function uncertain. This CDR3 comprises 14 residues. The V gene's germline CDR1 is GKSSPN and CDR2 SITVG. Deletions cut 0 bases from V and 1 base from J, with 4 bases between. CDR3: CAWSLASYNSPLYF. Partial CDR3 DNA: TGTGCCTGGAGTCTAGCATCCTATAATTCGCCCCTCTAC.

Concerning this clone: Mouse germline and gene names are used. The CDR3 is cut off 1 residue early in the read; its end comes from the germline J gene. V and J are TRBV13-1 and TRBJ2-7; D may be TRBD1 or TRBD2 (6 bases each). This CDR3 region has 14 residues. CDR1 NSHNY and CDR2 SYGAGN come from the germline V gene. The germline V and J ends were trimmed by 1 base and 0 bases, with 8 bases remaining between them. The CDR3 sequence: CASSDRGRSYEQYF. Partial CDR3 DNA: TGTGCCAGCAGTGATCGGGGGCGCTCCTATGAACAGTAC.

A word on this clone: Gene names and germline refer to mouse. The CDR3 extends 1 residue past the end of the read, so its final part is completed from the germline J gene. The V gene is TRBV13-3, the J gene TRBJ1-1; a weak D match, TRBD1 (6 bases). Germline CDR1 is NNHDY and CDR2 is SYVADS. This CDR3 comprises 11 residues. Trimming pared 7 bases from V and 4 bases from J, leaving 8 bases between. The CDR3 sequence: CASSGVTEVFF. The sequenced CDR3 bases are TGTGCCAGCTCAGGGGTCACAGAAGTCTTC.

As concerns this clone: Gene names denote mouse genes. CDR3 loop: CASSLVSGEDTQYF. CDR3 bases read: TGTGCCAGCAGCTTAGTTTCAGGGGAAGACACCCAGTAC. The V gene is TRBV3, the J gene TRBJ2-5; D might be TRBD1 (6 bases). The read stops 1 residue short of the end of the CDR3; the missing end is completed from the germline J gene. The CDR3 loop spans 14 amino acids. CDR1 SNHLY and CDR2 FYNGKV come from the germline V gene (reference sequence). V lost 1 base and J 4 bases, leaving 9 bases between the germline ends.

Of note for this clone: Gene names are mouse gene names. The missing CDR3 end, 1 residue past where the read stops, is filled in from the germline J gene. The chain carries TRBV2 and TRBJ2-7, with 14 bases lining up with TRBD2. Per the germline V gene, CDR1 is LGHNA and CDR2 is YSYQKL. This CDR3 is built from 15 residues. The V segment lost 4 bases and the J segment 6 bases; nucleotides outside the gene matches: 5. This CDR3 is CASSPGTGGAPEQYF. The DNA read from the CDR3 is TGTGCCAGCAGCCCCGGGACTGGGGGGGCGCCTGAACAGTAC.

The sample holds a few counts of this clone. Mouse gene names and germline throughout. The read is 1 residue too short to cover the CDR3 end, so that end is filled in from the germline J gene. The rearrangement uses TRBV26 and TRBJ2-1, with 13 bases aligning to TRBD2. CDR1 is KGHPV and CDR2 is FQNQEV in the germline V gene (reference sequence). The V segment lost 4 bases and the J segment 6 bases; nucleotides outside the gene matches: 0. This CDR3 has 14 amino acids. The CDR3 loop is CASSRDWGGAEQFF. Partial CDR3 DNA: TGTGCCAGCAGTCGGGACTGGGGGGGTGCTGAGCAGTTC.

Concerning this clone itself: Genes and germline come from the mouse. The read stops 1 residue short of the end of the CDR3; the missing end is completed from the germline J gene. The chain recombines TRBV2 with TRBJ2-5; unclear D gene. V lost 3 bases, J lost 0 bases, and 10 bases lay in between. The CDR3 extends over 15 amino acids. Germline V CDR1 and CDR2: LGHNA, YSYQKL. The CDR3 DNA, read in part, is TGTGCCAGCAGCCAGGCCTGGATTAACCAAGACACCCAGTAC. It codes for CASSQAWINQDTQY. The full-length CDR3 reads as CASSQAWINQDTQYF.

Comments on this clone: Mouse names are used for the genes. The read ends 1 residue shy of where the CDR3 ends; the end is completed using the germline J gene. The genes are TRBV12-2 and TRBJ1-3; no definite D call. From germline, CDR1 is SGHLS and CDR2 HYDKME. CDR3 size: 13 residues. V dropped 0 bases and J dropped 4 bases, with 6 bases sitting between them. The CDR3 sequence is CASSLDAGNTLYF. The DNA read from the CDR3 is TGTGCCAGCTCTCTCGATGCCGGAAATACGCTCTAT.